The clone carrying this TCR beta chain was counted a single time. Antigen specificity is unknown. This CDR3 has 16 residues. J lost 3 bases, V lost 5 bases, and 9 bases had no gene match. The germline gives CDR1 SGHTA, CDR2 FQGTGA. These data belong to a study of PD-L1 blockade in urothelial cancer. About the study: Analysis of blood occurred 3 weeks (second dose) and 6 weeks after treatment start.

Synthetic TCR analog templates were spiked into all PCRs individually. Libraries were prepared by immunoSEQ multiplex PCR; TCRdb keeps only in-frame clonotypes and omits some of them. There are tens of thousands of clones in the sample; 91% occur only once, and 5.5% to 8% lies in the top ten. Regarding time point: peripheral blood 6 weeks after treatment start. Diagnoses among patients were locally advanced or metastatic urothelial carcinoma. Study-wide results and caveats: Those with durable benefit had larger increases in tumor-associated blood clones at 3 weeks.

This chain joins TRBV7-3 and TRBJ2-3; 9 nucleotides line up with TRBD1. The TCR originated in a man in his 70s with urothelial cancer. The sequenced sample was PBMCs, obtained around atezolizumab (anti-PD-L1) treatment. CDR3 loop: CASSPARGTGTDTQYF. CDR3 sequence (DNA): TGTGCCAGCAGCCCCGCTAGAGGGACAGGGACAGATACGCAGTATTTT.